Detailed here is one T cell receptor beta chain. Its antigen remains unidentified. This CDR3 has 15 residues. The germline V gene has CDR1 DFQATT and CDR2 SNEGSKA (reference sequence). V shed 3 bases and J shed 0 bases, with 15 bases lying between them. TCRdb re-called the reads with MiXCR, one entry per CDR3 protein. Of about 890,000 distinct CDR3 sequences listed, less than 35% are singletons. This specimen belongs to a study of T cell repertoires in cytomegalovirus infection. Study in general: As its CMV epitopes, the study selected recently identified HLA-C-restricted and well-studied HLA-B-restricted targets. It can be stated that public TCR beta signatures indicated CMV infection as well as a matching HLA type. Study-wide findings and caveats: There were HLA-C-restricted CMV-specific TCR beta clonotypes dominating the ex vivo response. CMV carriers having the relevant HLA were flagged by cumulative public TCR beta family frequency.

The specimen was cultured CD8+ T cells from PBMCs, collected from culture after CMV antigen stimulation. The gene calls are TRBV20-1 and TRBJ2-7; D is ambiguous. The source is a human donor in good health (CMV status not recorded). Some clones in this sample may be carry-over from other donors' samples. In nucleotides, the CDR3 is TGCAGTGCTAGCCCGACCGACCTGAGCTCCTACGAGCAGTACTTC. It yields the protein CSASPTDLSSYEQYF.